This T cell receptor beta chain appears in the sequencing data of a study of T-cell memory formation after mild COVID-19. Overall study context: The study found TCR clusters largely donor specific. Study-wide findings and caveats: Clonal second-wave expansions that peaked on day 37 had unconfirmed SARS-CoV-2 specificity.

CDR3 length: 16 amino acids. The V and J ends lost 2 bases and 0 bases, in that order; junction bases with no gene match: 4. Germline loops: CDR1 LNHNV, CDR2 YYDKDF (reference sequence). This clonotype has a handful of counts. The antigen is not known. TCRdb re-derived calls from the 5' RACE reads in MiXCR, one entry per CDR3 protein. The data contain under 550,000 distinct CDR3 sequences, roughly 18% of them seen just once; the ten biggest clones take up 20% to 25%. The chain uses TRBV15 and TRBJ2-1; 7 bases are a match to TRBD1. Material for sequencing was PBMCs or a T cell subset sorted from them (not recorded which). The clonotype originates from a man aged 18 to 35 who had mild COVID-19 (a few samples of this study predate the infection). Cell type and time point are not known. CDR3 bases: TGTGCCACCAGCAGAACGGACAGGTTCTCCTACAATGAGCAGTTCTTC. Translation gives CATSRTDRFSYNEQFF.